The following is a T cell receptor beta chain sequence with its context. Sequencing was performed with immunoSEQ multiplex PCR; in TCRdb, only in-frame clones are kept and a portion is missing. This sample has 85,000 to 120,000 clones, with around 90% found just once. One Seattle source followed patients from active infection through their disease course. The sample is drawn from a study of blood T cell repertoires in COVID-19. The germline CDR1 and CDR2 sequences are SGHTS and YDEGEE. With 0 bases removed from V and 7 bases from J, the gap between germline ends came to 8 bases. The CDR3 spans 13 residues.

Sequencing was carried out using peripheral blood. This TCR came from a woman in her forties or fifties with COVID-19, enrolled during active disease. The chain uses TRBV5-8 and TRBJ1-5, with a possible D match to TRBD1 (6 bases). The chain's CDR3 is CASSLDRDQPQHF. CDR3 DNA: TGTGCCAGCAGCTTGGACAGGGACCAGCCCCAGCATTTT.